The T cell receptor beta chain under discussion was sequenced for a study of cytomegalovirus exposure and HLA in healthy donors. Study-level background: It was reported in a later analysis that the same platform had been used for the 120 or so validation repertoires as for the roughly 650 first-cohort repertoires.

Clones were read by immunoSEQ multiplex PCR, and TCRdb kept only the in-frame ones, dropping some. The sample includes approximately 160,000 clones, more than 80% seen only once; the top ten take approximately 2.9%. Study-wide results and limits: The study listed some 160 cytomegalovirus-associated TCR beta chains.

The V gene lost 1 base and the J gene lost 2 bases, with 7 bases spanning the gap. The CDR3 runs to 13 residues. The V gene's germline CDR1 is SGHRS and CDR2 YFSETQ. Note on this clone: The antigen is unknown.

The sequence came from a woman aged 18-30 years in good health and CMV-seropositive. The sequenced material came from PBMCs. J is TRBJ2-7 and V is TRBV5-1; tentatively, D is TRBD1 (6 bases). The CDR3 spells CASSLTGTYEQYF. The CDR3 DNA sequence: TGCGCCAGCAGCTTGACAGGGACCTACGAGCAGTACTTC.